Below are 26 T cell receptor beta chains sequenced from a single sample in a study of blood T cell repertoires in COVID-19. Profiling relied on immunoSEQ multiplex PCR, and the TCRdb table lists in-frame clones only, not all of them. The profile shows 150,000 to 200,000 clones, around 86% of them singletons. Material for sequencing was peripheral blood. All receptors come from a man between 65 and 80 years old who had recovered from COVID-19.

This sequence joins TRBV29-1 and TRBJ1-6; 7 positions match TRBD1. The junction had 9 bases not matched to a gene; V was cut back by 6 bases and J by 7 bases. Germline CDR1 SQVTM, CDR2 ANQGSEA. This CDR3 is 14 amino acids long. The CDR3 DNA sequence: TGCAGCGTCGCCAGCGACAGGGAGAATTCACCCCTCCACTTT. It specifies CSVASDRENSPLHF.

The table lists this clone with a few counts. V and J are TRBV5-1 and TRBJ2-3, with D perhaps matching TRBD2 (6 bases). V was trimmed by 3 bases and J by 2 bases, leaving 22 bases between them. Germline V CDR1 and CDR2: SGHRS, YFSETQ. The CDR3 sequence is 18 residues long. The CDR3, as DNA: TGCGCCAGCAGCTCGCCGGATCTGTGGCGGGATCCCACAGATACGCAGTATTTT. This encodes CASSSPDLWRDPTDTQYF.

The chain uses TRBV19 and TRBJ2-1; TRBD2 matches 9 bases. Looked up from germline, CDR1 is LNHDA and CDR2 is SQIVND (reference sequence). The CDR3 covers 17 residues. The V and J ends lost 7 bases and 6 bases, in that order; junction bases with no gene match: 16. CDR3 amino acids: CASTQSGTSGWSNEQFF. The CDR3, as DNA: TGTGCCAGTACCCAGAGTGGAACTAGCGGGTGGTCCAATGAGCAGTTCTTC.

The V and J genes are TRBV5-8 and TRBJ1-1; D uncertain. The CDR3 sequence is 11 residues long. The germline V gene encodes CDR1 SGHTS and CDR2 YDEGEE. Trimming took off 0 bases at V and 8 bases at J, with 5 bases between the two ends. CDR3 region: CASSLVREAFF. The DNA of the CDR3 is TGTGCCAGCAGCTTGGTTAGAGAAGCTTTCTTT.

V gene TRBV9 combines with J gene TRBJ2-7; 10 nucleotides align to TRBD1. Germline CDR1 and CDR2: SGDLS and YYNGEE. V lost 3 bases, J lost 1 base, and 7 bases stayed unmatched. The CDR3 covers 16 residues. CDR3 in amino acids: CASSADRGLASYEQYF. The DNA for the CDR3 is TGTGCCAGCAGCGCCGACAGGGGGCTGGCTTCCTACGAGCAGTACTTC.

The J gene is TRBJ1-1, the V gene TRBV5-5; 7 bases match TRBD1. The germline gives CDR1 SGHKS, CDR2 YYEKEE (reference sequence). The V and J ends lost 4 bases and 2 bases, in that order; junction bases with no gene match: 5. This CDR3 comprises 14 residues. CDR3 sequence (DNA): TGTGCCAGCAGCGTAGGACAGGTCAACACTGAAGCTTTCTTT. Protein sequence: CASSVGQVNTEAFF. The full variable domain, rest sourced from reference TRBV5-5 and TRBJ1-1, is DAGVTQSPTHLIKTRGQQVTLRCSPISGHKSVSWYQQVLGQGPQFIFQYYEKEERGRGNFPDRFSARQFPNYSSELNVNALLLGDSALYLCASSVGQVNTEAFFGQGTRLTVV.

The chain links TRBV19 to TRBJ1-3, with D maybe TRBD1 (6 bases). Looked up from germline, CDR1 is LNHDA and CDR2 is SQIVND (reference sequence). The CDR3 runs 15 residues. Trimming stripped 9 bases from V and 2 bases from J, with 17 bases between. The CDR3 sequence is CASSPPAGAGNTIYF. The DNA for the CDR3 is TGTGCCAGCAGCCCGCCGGCAGGGGCTGGAAACACCATATATTTT. Full variable domain (outside the CDR3, taken from reference TRBV19 and TRBJ1-3): DGGITQSPKYLFRKEGQNVTLSCEQNLNHDAMYWYRQDPGQGLRLIYYSQIVNDFQKGDIAEGYSVSREKKESFPLTVTSAQKNPTAFYLCASSPPAGAGNTIYFGEGSWLTVV.

CDR3 sequence reads: CASSPYVGGGPGNEQFF. The CDR3 DNA sequence: TGTGCCAGCAGTCCTTACGTCGGGGGGGGGCCGGGCAATGAGCAGTTCTTC. The J gene is TRBJ2-1, the V gene TRBV6-6; the match to TRBD2 covers 8 bases. CDR1 and CDR2 from the germline V gene are MNHNY and SVGAGI (reference sequence). The V and J ends lost 5 bases and 6 bases, in that order; junction bases with no gene match: 15. The CDR3 is made up of 17 amino acids.

This chain uses TRBV4-1 with TRBJ2-7; 9 bases are shared with TRBD2. The V gene's germline CDR1 is MGHRA and CDR2 YSYEKL. CDR3 size: 17 residues. Losses at the gene ends were 1 base for V and 4 bases for J; bases not matched to a gene: 11. The CDR3 DNA reads as TGCGCCAGCAGCCAAGGGGTTTCTGGGACTAGCACGTACGAGCAGTACTTC. Translation: CASSQGVSGTSTYEQYF.

This clone was counted only a few times. The chain is built from TRBV7-6 and TRBJ2-2, with D tentatively TRBD2 (5 bases). V shed 0 bases and J shed 4 bases, with 18 bases lying between them. Germline V gene data show CDR1 as SGHVS and CDR2 as FNYEAQ. The CDR3 runs to 18 residues. CDR3 nucleotides: TGTGCCAGCAGCTTAGCAGGGAGACTTAACACGACCACCGGGGAGCTGTTTTTT. Residues: CASSLAGRLNTTTGELFF.

This clone was found many times. CDR3 sequence (DNA): TGCAGCGTGCGATTTGGCGACAGGTCCGCCGGGGAGCTGTTTTTT. As protein: CSVRFGDRSAGELFF. V usage is TRBV29-1 and J usage is TRBJ2-2; perhaps TRBD1 as D (6 bases). The CDR3 extends over 15 amino acids. The V gene's germline CDR1 is SQVTM and CDR2 ANQGSEA. V lost 6 bases and J 6 bases, leaving 20 bases between the germline ends.

The V gene is TRBV29-1, the J gene TRBJ2-7, with 7 bases fitting TRBD1. Germline CDR1 and CDR2: SQVTM and ANQGSEA. This CDR3 contains 14 residues. V lost 7 bases and J lost 6; bases outside the gene matches: 15. In DNA form, the CDR3 reads TGCAGCGCTGCAGGGGGAAGGGAATTTGGCGAGCAGTACTTC. It encodes CSAAGGREFGEQYF.

The chain is built from TRBV28 and TRBJ1-1; 7 bases match TRBD1. The junction had 4 bases not matched to a gene; V was cut back by 6 bases and J by 0 bases. This CDR3 region has 14 residues. Per the germline V gene, CDR1 is MDHEN and CDR2 is SYDVKM. The CDR3 bases are TGTGCCAGCAGGGATACAGGGGTGAACACTGAAGCTTTCTTT. Residues: CASRDTGVNTEAFF.

The chain recombines TRBV5-5 with TRBJ2-7; 7 bases match TRBD1. The CDR3 sequence is 13 residues long. V trimming: 3 bases; J trimming: 7 bases; junction bases outside the gene matches: 7. The germline gives CDR1 SGHKS, CDR2 YYEKEE (reference sequence). CDR3: CASSYRGFEEQYF. The CDR3 nucleotides read TGTGCCAGCAGCTACAGGGGTTTTGAGGAGCAGTACTTC.

This chain connects TRBV10-3 to TRBJ2-1; D perhaps matches TRBD2 (5 bases). CDR1 is ENHRY, CDR2 SYGVKD, per germline. The CDR3 covers 13 residues. CDR3 nucleotides: TGTGCGTCCAGAAGCGGTGCTTACAATGAGCAGTTCTTC. Protein: CASRSGAYNEQFF.

V and J are TRBV7-8 and TRBJ2-1, with 14 nucleotides matching TRBD2. This CDR3 spans 16 amino acids. Germline CDR1 SGHVS, CDR2 FQNEAQ. J lost 4 bases, V lost 1 base, and 0 bases had no gene match. CDR3: CASSLGTSGGYNEQFF. The CDR3 DNA sequence: TGTGCCAGCAGCTTAGGGACTAGCGGGGGGTACAATGAGCAGTTCTTC. Supplemented by reference TRBV7-8 and TRBJ2-1, the full variable domain reads GAGVSQSPRYKVAKRGQDVALRCDPISGHVSLFWYQQALGQGPEFLTYFQNEAQLDKSGLPSDRFFAERPEGSVSTLKIQRTQQEDSAVYLCASSLGTSGGYNEQFFGPGTRLTVL.

In its sample, this clone was seen a few times. In nucleotides, the CDR3 is TGTGCCAGCAGCTGGACTAGCGGGAGTAACACCGGGGAGCTGTTTTTT. This sequence encodes CASSWTSGSNTGELFF. The rearrangement joins TRBV11-2 to TRBJ2-2; TRBD2 matches 13 bases. In germline, CDR1 is SGHAT, CDR2 FQNNGV. The CDR3 totals 16 residues. V lost 4 bases and J lost 2; bases outside the gene matches: 1.

This clone appeared once. The chain recombines TRBV18 with TRBJ2-1; D may be TRBD2 (5 bases). Germline assignment: CDR1 KGHSH and CDR2 LQKENI. The CDR3 is made up of 13 amino acids. The V and J ends lost 6 bases and 4 bases respectively, with 10 bases between them. CDR3 nucleotides: TGTGCCAGCTCCCCCGGACTTTACAATGAGCAGTTCTTC. Translated, it gives CASSPGLYNEQFF.

This clone has just a few counts. The genes are TRBV24-1 and TRBJ1-1, with 8 bases identical to TRBD1. After removal of 7 bases from V and 5 bases from J, the junction contained 5 bases not matched to a gene. The length of the CDR3 is 13 residues. Germline-derived CDR1 and CDR2 are KGHDR and SFDVKD. The DNA of the CDR3 is TGTGCCACCAGCCAGGGGGCGGGTACTGAAGCTTTCTTT. Translating gives CATSQGAGTEAFF.

The chain uses TRBV12-3 or TRBV12-4 and TRBJ2-3; D might be TRBD2 (5 bases). V was trimmed by 6 bases and J by 4 bases, leaving 8 bases between them. The CDR3 loop spans 12 amino acids. CDR3 in amino acids: CASRLVPDTQYF. CDR3 DNA sequence: TGTGCCAGCAGACTAGTCCCAGATACGCAGTATTTT.

This clone is a singleton in its sample. The chain combines TRBV25-1 with TRBJ1-1, with 9 nucleotides matching TRBD1. CDR1 and CDR2 from the germline V gene are MGHDK and SYGVNS. The CDR3 has 14 residues. The V and J ends lost 2 bases and 10 bases, in that order; junction bases with no gene match: 8. CDR3 protein: CASSEGLPDRGAFF. Here the CDR3 DNA reads TGTGCCAGCAGTGAAGGGCTCCCGGACAGGGGAGCTTTCTTT.

The rearrangement links TRBV19 to TRBJ1-5, with a possible D match to TRBD1 (5 bases). The CDR3 is made up of 15 amino acids. Germline V lookup: CDR1 LNHDA, CDR2 SQIVND (reference sequence). V was shortened by 4 bases and J by 6 bases, with 16 bases between the two germline ends. The CDR3: CASSTLGPPGQPQHF. The CDR3 nucleotides read TGTGCCAGTAGTACCCTGGGGCCCCCGGGTCAGCCCCAGCATTTT.

The CDR3 spells CASSRGQGADTQYF. The DNA of the CDR3 is TGCGCCAGCAGCCGAGGACAGGGAGCAGATACGCAGTATTTT. The rearrangement links TRBV5-1 to TRBJ2-3; 8 nucleotides match TRBD1. V gave up 4 bases and J gave up 4 bases; unmatched junction bases: 5. Germline values: CDR1 SGHRS, CDR2 YFSETQ. The CDR3 length is 14 residues.

This sequence joins TRBV4-1 and TRBJ2-1, with TRBD2 identical over 7 bases. V lost 5 bases to trimming and J lost 9 bases; unmatched junction nucleotides: 16. The germline CDR1 and CDR2 sequences are MGHRA and YSYEKL. The CDR3 runs 16 residues. This CDR3 is CASSAVRAAGRGEQFF. CDR3 DNA sequence: TGCGCCAGCAGCGCGGTCCGCGCAGCGGGGAGGGGTGAGCAGTTCTTC.

V is TRBV7-2 and J is TRBJ2-7; 11 bases are a match to TRBD2. CDR1 and CDR2 from the germline V gene are SGHTA and FQGNSA. CDR3 size: 15 residues. Losses at the gene ends were 2 bases for V and 6 bases for J; bases not matched to a gene: 6. In DNA, the CDR3 is TGTGCCAGCAGCTTACAACTAGCGGGAGTGGGCGAGCAGTACTTC. Its translation is CASSLQLAGVGEQYF. The full variable domain, its missing parts supplied by reference TRBV7-2 and TRBJ2-7, is GAGVSQSPSNKVTEKGKDVELRCDPISGHTALYWYRQSLGQGLEFLIYFQGNSAPDKSGLPSDRFSAERTGGSVSTLTIQRTQQEDSAVYLCASSLQLAGVGEQYFGPGTRLTVT.

The sample holds a few counts of this clone. The chain uses TRBV19 and TRBJ2-3, with a possible D match to TRBD2 (6 bases). The V end lost 6 bases, the J end lost 4 bases, and 14 bases lay between the germline ends. The length of the CDR3 is 14 residues. Germline V lookup: CDR1 LNHDA, CDR2 SQIVND (reference sequence). The CDR3 sequence: CASRTGDGADTQYF. The CDR3, as DNA: TGTGCCAGTAGGACGGGAGACGGAGCAGATACGCAGTATTTT.